Described below is a single T cell receptor beta chain sequence and its context. The sample belongs to a study of shared clonotypes between healthy human individuals. Germline V gene data show CDR1 as SGHAT and CDR2 as FQNNGV. The CDR3 is made up of 13 amino acids. V shed 5 bases and J 6 bases; nucleotides not matched to a gene: 5. Produced via immunoSEQ multiplex PCR; TCRdb's table is partial and in-frame only. The profile shows 2 million to 3 million clones, approximately 93% of them singletons. V gene TRBV11-2 combines with J gene TRBJ2-7, with 9 positions matching TRBD1. Source material: naive CD4+ T cells from PBMCs. Subset defined: CD45RA+ positively selected. The clonotype originates from a young man in good health. Some clones in this sample may be carry-over from other donors' samples. Here the CDR3 reads CASSPQGAGEQYF. CDR3 nucleotide sequence: TGTGCCAGCAGCCCACAGGGGGCGGGCGAGCAGTACTTC.